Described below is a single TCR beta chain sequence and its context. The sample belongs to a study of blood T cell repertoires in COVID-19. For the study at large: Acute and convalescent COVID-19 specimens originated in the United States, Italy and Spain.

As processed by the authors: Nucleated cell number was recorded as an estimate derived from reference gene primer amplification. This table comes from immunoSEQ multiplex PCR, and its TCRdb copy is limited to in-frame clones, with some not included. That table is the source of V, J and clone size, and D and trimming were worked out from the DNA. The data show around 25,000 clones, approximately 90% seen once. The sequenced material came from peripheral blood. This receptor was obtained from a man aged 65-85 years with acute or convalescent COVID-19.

The CDR3 DNA follows: TGCGCCAGCAGCCATACTAGGGCGGGAGGGAAGGACGAGCAGTACTTC. It translates to CASSHTRAGGKDEQYF. The rearrangement joins TRBV4-1 to TRBJ2-7; 9 nucleotides agree with TRBD2. After removal of 3 bases from V and 5 bases from J, the junction contained 11 bases not matched to a gene. CDR1 and CDR2 from the germline V gene are MGHRA and YSYEKL. The CDR3 covers 16 residues.